Each of the 21 T cell receptor beta chains below was sequenced from the same sample in a study of OX40 agonist ivuxolimab in advanced cancers. Assay used: immunoSEQ multiplex PCR; TCRdb lists only in-frame clones, some missing. Here the sample spans about 90,000 clones, more than 80% being singletons. The input for sequencing was CD4+ or CD8+ T cells sorted from blood, taken in a trial of the OX40 agonist ivuxolimab. These receptor sequences come from an adult with an advanced solid tumor such as melanoma, head and neck, liver or kidney cancer.

The chain uses TRBV10-3 and TRBJ2-7, with D possibly TRBD2 on 5 matching bases. With 3 bases removed from V and 7 bases from J, the gap between germline ends came to 28 bases. The CDR3 runs 18 residues. Germline V lookup: CDR1 ENHRY, CDR2 SYGVKD. As DNA, the CDR3 is TGTGCCATCAGTGAAGGAGTGTTCGTAGGTGGGAGTGTGGAAGAGCAGTACTTC. It encodes CAISEGVFVGGSVEEQYF.

The rearrangement uses TRBV7-3 and TRBJ2-2; D is unresolved. CDR1 and CDR2 (germline): SGHTA, FQGTGA. The CDR3 totals 15 residues. Trimming pared 2 bases from V and 0 bases from J, leaving 7 bases between. In DNA form, the CDR3 reads TGTGCCAGCAGCTTAGGGCGGTCGAACACCGGGGAGCTGTTTTTT. Translation gives CASSLGRSNTGELFF.

The rearrangement links TRBV27 to TRBJ2-7, with 7 nucleotides matching TRBD1. Germline CDR1 reads MNHEY; CDR2 reads SMNVEV (reference sequence). The CDR3 has 13 amino acids. With V trimmed by 8 bases and J by 1 base, 5 bases remained unmatched. The CDR3 DNA follows: TGTGCCAGCTCCCTGGACAGGTCCTACGAGCAGTACTTC. Amino acid sequence: CASSLDRSYEQYF.

The chain joins TRBV7-9 to TRBJ2-5, with 12 bases aligning to TRBD2. The CDR3 totals 18 residues. Germline loops: CDR1 SEHNR, CDR2 FQNEAQ (reference sequence). Losses at the gene ends were 0 bases for V and 5 bases for J; bases not matched to a gene: 10. The CDR3 nucleotides read TGTGCCAGCAGCTTAGCGGCTAGCGGGAGGGCCCGGGGTGAGACCCAGTACTTC. Encoded protein: CASSLAASGRARGETQYF.

This chain connects TRBV27 to TRBJ1-2; weak D call: TRBD1 (5 bases). Germline assignment: CDR1 MNHEY and CDR2 SMNVEV (reference sequence). The CDR3 is made up of 13 amino acids. Trimming shortened V by 2 bases and J by 6 bases, and 10 bases separated the two germline ends. This CDR3 is CASSLQGANGYTF. CDR3 coding DNA: TGTGCCAGCAGTTTACAAGGGGCTAATGGCTACACCTTC.

This clone was detected only a few times. The gene calls are TRBV21-1 and TRBJ2-5. TRBV21-1 is shown as a pseudogene. The CDR3 is 14 residues long. DNA of the CDR3: TGTGCCGGGGGACCTAGCTGTGGACAAGAGACCCAGTACTTC. It translates to CAGGPSCGQETQYF.

The rearrangement joins TRBV6-1 to TRBJ1-1; D uncertain. The V gene lost 3 bases and the J gene lost 5 bases, with 7 bases spanning the gap. This CDR3 spans 12 amino acids. In germline, CDR1 is MNHNS, CDR2 SASEGT. This chain's CDR3 is CASSDGRTEAFF. DNA for the CDR3: TGTGCCAGCAGTGACGGCCGGACTGAAGCTTTCTTT.

This chain links TRBV11-2 with TRBJ1-1, with D possibly being TRBD1 (6 bases). Trimming took off 2 bases at V and 6 bases at J, with 10 bases between the two ends. Per germline, CDR1 SGHAT and CDR2 FQNNGV. This CDR3 is 13 amino acids long. CDR3 loop: CASSLWEGAEAFF. CDR3 in DNA: TGTGCCAGCAGCTTATGGGAGGGGGCTGAAGCTTTCTTT. Full variable domain (outside the CDR3, taken from reference TRBV11-2 and TRBJ1-1): EAGVAQSPRYKIIEKRQSVAFWCNPISGHATLYWYQQILGQGPKLLIQFQNNGVVDDSQLPKDRFSAERLKGVDSTLKIQPAKLEDSAVYLCASSLWEGAEAFFGQGTRLTVV.

The V and J genes are TRBV10-3 and TRBJ2-1, with D possibly matching TRBD1 (5 bases). The CDR3 is 11 amino acids. Looked up from germline, CDR1 is ENHRY and CDR2 is SYGVKD. Trimming shortened V by 11 bases and J by 10 bases, and 15 bases separated the two germline ends. The CDR3 region is CAHGPQGEQFF. DNA for the CDR3: TGTGCCCATGGACCGCAGGGCGAGCAGTTCTTC.

The gene calls are TRBV7-9 and TRBJ1-2, with D maybe TRBD1 (5 bases). Between the trimmed V and J ends, which lost 5 bases and 7 bases, there was a span of 20 bases. Looked up from germline, CDR1 is SEHNR and CDR2 is FQNEAQ (reference sequence). The CDR3 length is 15 residues. The CDR3 nucleotides read TGTGCCAGCAGCCTCCCTCGGGGGGGACTATCTGGCTACACCTTC. Its translation: CASSLPRGGLSGYTF.

The V gene is TRBV9, the J gene TRBJ2-7, with TRBD1 identical over 7 bases. Trimming removed 0 bases from V and 5 bases from J; junction bases left unmatched: 5. The CDR3 extends over 14 amino acids. From germline, CDR1 is SGDLS and CDR2 YYNGEE. CDR3 DNA sequence: TGTGCCAGCAGCGTAGGGACAGGACGGAACGAGCAGTACTTC. Amino acids: CASSVGTGRNEQYF.

The rearrangement joins TRBV28 to TRBJ2-5; D is unresolved. TRBJ2-7 explains the end of the DNA better; the J call may be wrong. CDR1 and CDR2 from the germline V gene are MDHEN and SYDVKM. This CDR3 comprises 15 residues. DNA of the CDR3: TGTGCCAGCAGTTTATATTACAGAGCAATGGACGAGCAGTACTTC. Protein sequence: CASSLYYRAMDEQYF.

This chain joins TRBV15 and TRBJ2-5; 11 nucleotides agree with TRBD1. The J call is doubtful: the DNA matches TRBJ2-7 better. CDR3 length equals 16 residues. Germline lookup yields CDR1 LNHNV and CDR2 YYDKDF (reference sequence). The CDR3: CATSGYRGTGGYEQYF. Here the CDR3 DNA reads TGTGCCACCAGCGGGTATAGGGGGACAGGGGGCTACGAGCAGTACTTC.

The chain combines TRBV9 with TRBJ2-4; 8 bases are a match to TRBD2. Germline loops: CDR1 SGDLS, CDR2 YYNGEE. This CDR3 region has 15 residues. Trimming cost V 4 bases and J 2 bases; bases outside gene matches: 5. The CDR3 bases are TGTGCCAGCAGCCCCAGCGGGAGCACCAAAAACATTCAGTACTTC. This encodes CASSPSGSTKNIQYF.

The chain recombines TRBV15 with TRBJ2-2; D possibly matches TRBD1 or TRBD2 (5 bases each). Trimming stripped 2 bases from V and 3 bases from J, with 16 bases between. The germline CDR1 and CDR2 sequences are LNHNV and YYDKDF (reference sequence). The CDR3 is 17 residues long. In nucleotides, the CDR3 is TGTGCCACCAGCAGAATCGCCGGGACCTTGTACACCGGGGAGCTGTTTTTT. Its protein product is CATSRIAGTLYTGELFF.

The chain couples TRBV29-1 to TRBJ1-2; maybe TRBD1 (6 bases). This CDR3 spans 12 amino acids. The V and J ends lost 2 bases and 5 bases respectively, with 9 bases between them. Looked up from germline, CDR1 is SQVTM and CDR2 is ANQGSEA. The CDR3: CSVETGMYGYTF. In DNA, the CDR3 is TGCAGCGTTGAAACAGGGATGTATGGCTACACCTTC.

The CDR3 DNA follows: TGTGCCAGCAGCCCATGGACAGAAGCTAACTATGGCTACACCTTC. It codes for CASSPWTEANYGYTF. The gene calls are TRBV11-3 and TRBJ1-2; maybe TRBD1 (6 bases). This CDR3 comprises 15 residues. Trimming pared 5 bases from V and 0 bases from J, leaving 13 bases between. Germline V gene data show CDR1 as SGHNT and CDR2 as YENEEA. Combining the CDR3 with reference TRBV11-3 and TRBJ1-2 gives the whole variable domain EAGVVQSPRYKIIEKKQPVAFWCNPISGHNTLYWYLQNLGQGPELLIRYENEEAVDDSQLPKDRFSAERLKGVDSTLKIQPAELGDSAVYLCASSPWTEANYGYTFGSGTRLTVV.

The J gene is TRBJ2-2, the V gene TRBV7-9; D is ambiguous. Germline assignment: CDR1 SEHNR and CDR2 FQNEAQ (reference sequence). With 5 bases removed from V and 4 bases from J, the gap between germline ends came to 5 bases. The CDR3 contains 12 residues. CDR3 protein: CASSHGTGELFF. In nucleotides, the CDR3 is TGTGCCAGCAGCCACGGCACCGGGGAGCTGTTTTTT.

V gene TRBV29-1 combines with J gene TRBJ2-7, with no clear D. CDR1 is SQVTM and CDR2 is ANQGSEA in the germline V gene. Between the trimmed V and J ends, which lost 0 bases and 3 bases, there was a span of 3 bases. This CDR3 is built from 11 residues. In nucleotides, the CDR3 is TGCAGCGTTGAAGATCGCTACGAGCAGTACTTC. Amino acids: CSVEDRYEQYF.

The chain carries TRBV6-6 and TRBJ2-5, with 7 nucleotides matching TRBD1. This CDR3 region has 16 residues. Germline V CDR1 and CDR2: MNHNY, SVGAGI (reference sequence). The V gene end was trimmed by 2 bases and the J gene end by 2 bases; junction bases not matched to a gene: 8. In nucleotides, the CDR3 is TGTGCCAGCAGTTACGATCCACAGGGGTATCAAGAGACCCAGTACTTC. Amino acid sequence: CASSYDPQGYQETQYF.

The gene calls are TRBV10-2 and TRBJ2-4; 9 bases match TRBD1. The V and J ends lost 6 bases and 9 bases, in that order; junction bases with no gene match: 9. CDR1 is WSHSY and CDR2 is SAAADI in the germline V gene. There are 14 residues in the CDR3. The CDR3 protein is CASSDRGLQGIQYF. The CDR3 bases are TGCGCCAGCAGCGACAGGGGGTTACAGGGCATTCAGTACTTC.